A single sample gave rise to the 5 T cell receptor beta chains below, sequenced in a study of T cell responses to AZD1222 COVID-19 vaccine. The protocol was immunoSEQ multiplex PCR, while the TCRdb copy is restricted to in-frame clones and leaves out a portion. This table has some 180,000 clones, roughly 92% appearing once. Material: peripheral blood, obtained on day 0 of AZD1222 vaccination. These receptor sequences come from an adult in good health.

The rearrangement uses TRBV2 and TRBJ2-7; D possibly matches TRBD1 or TRBD2 (5 bases each). The CDR3 loop spans 15 amino acids. V lost 5 bases, J lost 6 bases, and 20 bases lay in between. Germline CDR1 and CDR2: SNHLY and FYNNEI. CDR3 sequence (DNA): TGTGCCAGCAGTCAGACAGCCTCGGGGACGCGCGAGCAGTACTTC. Translating gives CASSQTASGTREQYF. The variable domain in full, completed from reference TRBV2 and TRBJ2-7, reads EPEVTQTPSHQVTQMGQEVILRCVPISNHLYFYWYRQILGQKVEFLVSFYNNEISEKSEIFDDQFSVERPDGSNFTLKIRSTKLEDSAMYFCASSQTASGTREQYFGPGTRLTVT.

The chain is built from TRBV9 and TRBJ1-3; unclear D gene. V dropped 4 bases and J dropped 0 bases, with 14 bases sitting between them. The CDR3 sequence is 16 residues long. Per the germline V gene, CDR1 is SGDLS and CDR2 is YYNGEE. This CDR3 is CASSPVAAGSGNTIYF. The CDR3 bases are TGTGCCAGCAGCCCGGTGGCAGCCGGCTCTGGAAACACCATATATTTT.

On this clone: This same CDR3 is encoded by further DNA sequences in the sample. The rearrangement uses TRBV12-3 or TRBV12-4 and TRBJ1-5; TRBD1 might be the D (6 bases). This CDR3 is built from 13 residues. V dropped 2 bases and J dropped 6 bases, with 8 bases sitting between them. CDR3 region: CASSLKGGQPQHF. The CDR3 nucleotides read TGTGCCAGCAGTTTAAAGGGGGGTCAGCCCCAGCATTTT.

CDR3 region: CASSGPGLVREQYF. The CDR3 DNA reads as TGTGCCAGCAGCGGGCCGGGACTAGTGAGGGAGCAGTACTTC. The rearrangement joins TRBV13 to TRBJ2-7, with 8 bases fitting TRBD2. Germline loops: CDR1 PRHDT, CDR2 FYEKMQ (reference sequence). The CDR3 has 14 amino acids. Germline trimming cut 5 bases from V and 7 bases from J; bases unmatched to any gene: 10.

This chain joins TRBV6-5 and TRBJ2-7; TRBD1 agrees at 9 bases. The junction had 6 bases not matched to a gene; V was cut back by 6 bases and J by 3 bases. The CDR3 is made up of 14 amino acids. In germline, CDR1 is MNHEY, CDR2 SVGAGI. The CDR3 DNA follows: TGTGCCAGCAGCCTGGGACAGGGTGACTACGAGCAGTACTTC. This codes for CASSLGQGDYEQYF.